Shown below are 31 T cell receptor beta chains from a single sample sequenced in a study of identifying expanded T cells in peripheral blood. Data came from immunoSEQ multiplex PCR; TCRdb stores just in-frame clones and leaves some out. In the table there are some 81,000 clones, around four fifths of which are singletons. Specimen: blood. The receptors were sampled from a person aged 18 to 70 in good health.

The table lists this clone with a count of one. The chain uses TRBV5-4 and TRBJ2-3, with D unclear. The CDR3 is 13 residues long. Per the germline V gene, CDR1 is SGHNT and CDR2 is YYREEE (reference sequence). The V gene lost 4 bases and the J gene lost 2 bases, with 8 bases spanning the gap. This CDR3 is CASSPIYTDTQYF. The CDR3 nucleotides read TGTGCCAGCAGCCCAATCTACACAGATACGCAGTATTTT.

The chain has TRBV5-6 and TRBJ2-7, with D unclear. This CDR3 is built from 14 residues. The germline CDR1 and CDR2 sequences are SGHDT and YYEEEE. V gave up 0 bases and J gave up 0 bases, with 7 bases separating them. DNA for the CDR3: TGTGCCAGCAGCTTGGTGGCCAGCTCCTACGAGCAGTACTTC. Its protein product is CASSLVASSYEQYF.

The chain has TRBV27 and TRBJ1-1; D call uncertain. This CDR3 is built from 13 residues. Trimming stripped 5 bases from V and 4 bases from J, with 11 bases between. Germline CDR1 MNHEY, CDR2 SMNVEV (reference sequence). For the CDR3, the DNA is TGTGCCAGCAGTCTTCGTAGGGTCACTGAAGCTTTCTTT. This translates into CASSLRRVTEAFF.

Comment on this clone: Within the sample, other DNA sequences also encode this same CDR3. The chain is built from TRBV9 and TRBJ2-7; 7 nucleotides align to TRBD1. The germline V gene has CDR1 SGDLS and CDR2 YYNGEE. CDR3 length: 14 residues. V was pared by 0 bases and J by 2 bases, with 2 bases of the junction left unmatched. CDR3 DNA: TGTGCCAGCAGCGTAGATCAGGGGGCCTACGAGCAGTACTTC. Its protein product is CASSVDQGAYEQYF.

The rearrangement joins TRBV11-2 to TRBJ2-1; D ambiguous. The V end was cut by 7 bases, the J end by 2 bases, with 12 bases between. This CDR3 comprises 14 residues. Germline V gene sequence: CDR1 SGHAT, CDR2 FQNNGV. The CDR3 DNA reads TGTGCCAGCACCCAACAAGGACCCTACAATGAGCAGTTCTTC. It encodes CASTQQGPYNEQFF.

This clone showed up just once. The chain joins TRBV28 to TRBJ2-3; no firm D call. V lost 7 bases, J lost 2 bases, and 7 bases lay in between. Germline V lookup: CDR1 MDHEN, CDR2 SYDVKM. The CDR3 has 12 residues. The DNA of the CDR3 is TGTGCCAGCAATGGGGACACAGATACGCAGTATTTT. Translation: CASNGDTDTQYF.

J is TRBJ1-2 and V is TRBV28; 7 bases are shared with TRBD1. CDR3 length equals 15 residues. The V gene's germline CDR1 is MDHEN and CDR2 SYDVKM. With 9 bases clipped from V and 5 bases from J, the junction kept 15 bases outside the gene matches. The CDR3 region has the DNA TGTGCCAGTGGGACAGCCTCTGCGTTCGGATATGGCTACACCTTC. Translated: CASGTASAFGYGYTF.

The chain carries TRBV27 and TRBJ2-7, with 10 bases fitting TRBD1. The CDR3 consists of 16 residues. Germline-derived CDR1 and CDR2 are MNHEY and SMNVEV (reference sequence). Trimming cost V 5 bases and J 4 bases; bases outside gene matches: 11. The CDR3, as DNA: TGTGCCAGCAGTCCACTCCGGGACAGGGGCTTATACGAGCAGTACTTC. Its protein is CASSPLRDRGLYEQYF.

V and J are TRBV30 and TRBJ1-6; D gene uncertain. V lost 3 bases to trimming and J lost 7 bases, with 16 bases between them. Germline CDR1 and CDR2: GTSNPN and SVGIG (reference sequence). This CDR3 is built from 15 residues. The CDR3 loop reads CAWRTLRAGNSPLHF. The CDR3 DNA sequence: TGTGCCTGGAGAACTCTCCGGGCGGGGAATTCACCCCTCCACTTT.

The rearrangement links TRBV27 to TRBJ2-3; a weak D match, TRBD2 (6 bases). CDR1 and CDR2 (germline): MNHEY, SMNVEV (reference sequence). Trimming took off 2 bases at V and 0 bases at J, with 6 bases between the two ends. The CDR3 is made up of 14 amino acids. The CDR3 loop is CASSLAGSTDTQYF. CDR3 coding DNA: TGTGCCAGCAGTTTAGCGGGAAGCACAGATACGCAGTATTTT.

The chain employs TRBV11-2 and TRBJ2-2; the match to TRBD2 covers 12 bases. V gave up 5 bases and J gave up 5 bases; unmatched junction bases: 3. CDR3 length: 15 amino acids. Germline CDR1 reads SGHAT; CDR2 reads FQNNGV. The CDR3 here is CASSRLAGETGELFF. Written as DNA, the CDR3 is TGTGCCAGCAGCCGACTAGCGGGAGAGACCGGGGAGCTGTTTTTT.

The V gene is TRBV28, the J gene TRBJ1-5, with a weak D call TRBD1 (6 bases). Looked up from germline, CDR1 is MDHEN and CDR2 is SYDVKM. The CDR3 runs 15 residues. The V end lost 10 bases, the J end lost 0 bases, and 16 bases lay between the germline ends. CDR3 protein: CATRDRSYSNQPQHF. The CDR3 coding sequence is TGTGCCACACGTGACAGGTCATATAGCAATCAGCCCCAGCATTTT.

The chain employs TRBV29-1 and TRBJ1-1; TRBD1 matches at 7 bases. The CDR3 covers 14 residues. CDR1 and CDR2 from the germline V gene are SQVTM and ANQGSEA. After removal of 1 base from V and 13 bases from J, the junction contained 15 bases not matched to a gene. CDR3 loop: CSVEAAGTAGGGFF. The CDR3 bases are TGCAGCGTTGAAGCCGCCGGGACAGCAGGCGGTGGTTTCTTT. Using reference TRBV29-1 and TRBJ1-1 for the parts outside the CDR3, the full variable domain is SAVISQKPSRDICQRGTSLTIQCQVDSQVTMMFWYRQQPGQSLTLIATANQGSEATYESGFVIDKFPISRPNLTFSTLTVSNMSPEDSSIYLCSVEAAGTAGGGFFGQGTRLTVV.

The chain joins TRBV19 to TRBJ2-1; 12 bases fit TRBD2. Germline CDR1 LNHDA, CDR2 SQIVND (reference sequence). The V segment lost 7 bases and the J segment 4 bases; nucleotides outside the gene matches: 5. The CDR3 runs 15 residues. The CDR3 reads CASTLAGGLYNEQFF. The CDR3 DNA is TGTGCCAGTACGCTAGCGGGAGGGCTGTACAATGAGCAGTTCTTC.

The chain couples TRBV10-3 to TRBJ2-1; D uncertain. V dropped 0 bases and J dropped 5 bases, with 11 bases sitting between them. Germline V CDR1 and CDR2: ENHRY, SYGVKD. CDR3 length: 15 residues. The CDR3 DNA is TGTGCCATCAGTGAGTCAACAGATCAGAACAATGAGCAGTTCTTC. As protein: CAISESTDQNNEQFF.

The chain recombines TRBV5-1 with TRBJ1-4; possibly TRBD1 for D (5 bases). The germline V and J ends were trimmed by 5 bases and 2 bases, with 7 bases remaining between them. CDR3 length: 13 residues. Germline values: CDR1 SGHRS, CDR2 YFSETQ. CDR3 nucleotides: TGCGCCAGCAGTCGGGACACTAATGAAAAACTGTTTTTT. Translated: CASSRDTNEKLFF.

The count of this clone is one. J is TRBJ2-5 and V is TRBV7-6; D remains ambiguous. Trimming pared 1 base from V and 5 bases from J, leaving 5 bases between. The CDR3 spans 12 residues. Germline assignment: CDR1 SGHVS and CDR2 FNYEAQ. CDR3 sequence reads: CASSLGEETQYF. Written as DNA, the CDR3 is TGTGCCAGCAGCTTAGGAGAGGAGACCCAGTACTTC. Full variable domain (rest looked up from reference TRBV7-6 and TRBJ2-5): GAGVSQSPRYKVTKRGQDVALRCDPISGHVSLYWYRQALGQGPEFLTYFNYEAQQDKSGLPNDRFSAERPEGSISTLTIQRTEQRDSAMYRCASSLGEETQYFGPGTRLLVL.

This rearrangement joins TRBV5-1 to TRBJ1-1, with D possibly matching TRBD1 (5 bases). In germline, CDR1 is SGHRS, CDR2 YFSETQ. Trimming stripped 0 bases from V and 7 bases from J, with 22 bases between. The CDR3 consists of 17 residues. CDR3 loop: CASSLASTARVGGEAFF. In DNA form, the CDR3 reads TGCGCCAGCAGCTTGGCGTCCACGGCCCGGGTTGGGGGTGAAGCTTTCTTT.

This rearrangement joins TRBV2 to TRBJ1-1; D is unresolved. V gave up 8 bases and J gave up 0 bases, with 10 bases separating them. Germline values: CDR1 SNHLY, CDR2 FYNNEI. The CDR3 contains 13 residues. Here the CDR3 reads CASHRGMNTEAFF. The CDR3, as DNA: TGTGCCAGCCATCGAGGGATGAACACTGAAGCTTTCTTT.

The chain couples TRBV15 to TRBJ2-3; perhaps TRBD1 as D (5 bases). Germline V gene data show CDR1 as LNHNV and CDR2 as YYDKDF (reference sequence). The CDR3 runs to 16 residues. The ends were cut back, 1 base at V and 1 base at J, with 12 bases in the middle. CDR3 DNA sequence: TGTGCCACCAGCAGAGGGGGCGGCGCTGGCACAGATACGCAGTATTTT. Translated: CATSRGGGAGTDTQYF.

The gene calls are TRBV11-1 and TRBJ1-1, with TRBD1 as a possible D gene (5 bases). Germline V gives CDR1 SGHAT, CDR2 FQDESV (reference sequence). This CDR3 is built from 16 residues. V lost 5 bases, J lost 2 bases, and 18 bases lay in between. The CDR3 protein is CASSPSAGQKNTEAFF. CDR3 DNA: TGTGCCAGCAGCCCAAGTGCGGGGCAGAAAAACACTGAAGCTTTCTTT.

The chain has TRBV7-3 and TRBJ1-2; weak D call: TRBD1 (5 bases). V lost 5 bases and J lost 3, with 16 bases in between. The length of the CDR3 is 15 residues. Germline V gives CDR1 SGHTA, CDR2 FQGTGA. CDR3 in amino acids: CASSRRGGSDYGYTF. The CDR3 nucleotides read TGTGCCAGCAGCCGACGTGGGGGGTCAGACTATGGCTACACCTTC.

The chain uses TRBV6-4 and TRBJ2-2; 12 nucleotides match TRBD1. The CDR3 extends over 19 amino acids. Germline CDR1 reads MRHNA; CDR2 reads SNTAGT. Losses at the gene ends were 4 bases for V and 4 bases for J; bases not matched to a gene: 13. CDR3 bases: TGTGCCAGCAGTGCCTACCCCGGGGGACAGGGGGCAAGCACCGGGGAGCTGTTTTTT. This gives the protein CASSAYPGGQGASTGELFF.

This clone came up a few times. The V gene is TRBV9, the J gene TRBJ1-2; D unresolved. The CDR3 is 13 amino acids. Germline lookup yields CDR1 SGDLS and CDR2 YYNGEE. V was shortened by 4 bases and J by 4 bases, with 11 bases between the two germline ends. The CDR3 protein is CASSPPSPYGYTF. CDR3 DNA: TGTGCCAGCAGCCCCCCGAGCCCCTATGGCTACACCTTC.

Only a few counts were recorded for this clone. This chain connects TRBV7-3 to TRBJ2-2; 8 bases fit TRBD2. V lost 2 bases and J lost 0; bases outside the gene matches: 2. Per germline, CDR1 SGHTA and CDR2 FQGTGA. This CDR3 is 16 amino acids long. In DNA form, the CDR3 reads TGTGCCAGCAGCTTAGCGGGAGGCACGAACACCGGGGAGCTGTTTTTT. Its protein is CASSLAGGTNTGELFF.

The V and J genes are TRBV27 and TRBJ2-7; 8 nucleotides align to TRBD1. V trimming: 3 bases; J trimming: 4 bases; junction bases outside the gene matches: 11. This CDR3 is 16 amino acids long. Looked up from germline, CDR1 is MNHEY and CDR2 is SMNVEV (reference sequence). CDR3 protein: CASSLGPGRGPYEQYF. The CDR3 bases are TGTGCCAGCAGTTTGGGGCCTGGCAGGGGGCCTTACGAGCAGTACTTC.

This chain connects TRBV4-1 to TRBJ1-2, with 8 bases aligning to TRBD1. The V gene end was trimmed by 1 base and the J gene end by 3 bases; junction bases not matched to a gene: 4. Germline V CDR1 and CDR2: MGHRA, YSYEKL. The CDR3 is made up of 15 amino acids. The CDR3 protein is CASSQALQGDYGYTF. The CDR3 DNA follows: TGCGCCAGCAGCCAAGCCCTACAGGGGGACTATGGCTACACCTTC.

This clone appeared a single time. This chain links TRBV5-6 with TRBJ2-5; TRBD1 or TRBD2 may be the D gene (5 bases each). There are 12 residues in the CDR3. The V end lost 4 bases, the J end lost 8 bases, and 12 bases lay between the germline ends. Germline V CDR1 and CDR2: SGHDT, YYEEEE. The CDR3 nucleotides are TGTGCCAGCAGCACAGCTGGGGGAACCCAGTACTTC. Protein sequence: CASSTAGGTQYF.

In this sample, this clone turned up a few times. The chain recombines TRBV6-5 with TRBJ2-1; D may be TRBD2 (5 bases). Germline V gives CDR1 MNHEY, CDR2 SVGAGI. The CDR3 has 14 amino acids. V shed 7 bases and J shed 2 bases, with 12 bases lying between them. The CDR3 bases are TGTGCCAGCATGAGGGTCGGGGCCTACAATGAGCAGTTCTTC. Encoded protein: CASMRVGAYNEQFF.

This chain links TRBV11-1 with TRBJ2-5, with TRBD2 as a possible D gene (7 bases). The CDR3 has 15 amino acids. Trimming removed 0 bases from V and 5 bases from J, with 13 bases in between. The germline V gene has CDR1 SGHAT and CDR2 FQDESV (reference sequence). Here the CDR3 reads CASSLATGGEETQYF. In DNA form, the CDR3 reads TGTGCCAGCAGCTTAGCTACGGGGGGCGAGGAGACCCAGTACTTC.

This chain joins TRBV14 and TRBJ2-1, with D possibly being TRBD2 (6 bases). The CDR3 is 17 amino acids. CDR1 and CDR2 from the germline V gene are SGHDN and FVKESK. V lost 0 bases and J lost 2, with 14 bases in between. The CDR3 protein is CASSQEPGLKTYNEQFF. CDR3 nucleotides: TGTGCCAGCAGCCAAGAGCCGGGACTTAAAACCTACAATGAGCAGTTCTTC.